This T cell receptor beta chain was sequenced during a study of cytomegalovirus exposure and HLA in healthy donors. Researchers ran the PCR with 60 Vbeta and 13 Jbeta primers. The assay was immunoSEQ multiplex PCR, and TCRdb's table has in-frame clones only and misses some. The data show 100,000 to 150,000 clones, about 11% seen once. Notes on the study in general: The only immune exposure information that was available was CMV serostatus.

This CDR3 is built from 11 residues. V was cut by 6 bases and J by 8 bases, with 11 bases left in between. From germline, CDR1 is SGHNT and CDR2 YYREEE (reference sequence). This clone was seen more than once but under ten times. As yet, its antigen is unknown. The chain recombines TRBV5-4 with TRBJ1-2; no reliable D call. The source material was PBMCs. This sequence was found in a woman aged 18-29 years in good health and CMV-seropositive. The CDR3 reads CASKSRRGYTF. CDR3 coding DNA: TGTGCCAGCAAATCCCGGCGGGGCTACACCTTC.